This TCR beta chain originates from a study of cytomegalovirus exposure and HLA in healthy donors. TCRdb's table, derived via immunoSEQ multiplex PCR, lists solely in-frame clones and lacks some. The sample yields 200,000 or so clones, 90% to 95% seen once. The CDR3 consists of 13 residues. The ends were cut back, 0 bases at V and 1 base at J, with 4 bases in the middle. Looked up from germline, CDR1 is SGHRS and CDR2 is YFSETQ. The sequenced sample was PBMCs. The origin of this receptor is a woman aged 18 to 35 in good health and CMV-seronegative. The V and J genes are TRBV5-1 and TRBJ1-1, with no clear D. Here the CDR3 reads CASSLARNTEAFF. The CDR3 bases are TGCGCCAGCAGCTTGGCCAGGAACACTGAAGCTTTCTTT.